These T cell receptor beta chains were read from a single sample in a study of blood T cell repertoires in COVID-19. TCRdb's table, derived via immunoSEQ multiplex PCR, lists solely in-frame clones and lacks some. The sample lists fewer than 400,000 clones, 88% occurring once. Specimen: PBMCs or T cells enriched from blood (not recorded which). The receptors were sampled from a man aged 25 to 40 who had recovered from COVID-19. Each CDR3 is given with its conserved first and last residue. Fields, in order: J gene, CDR3 length, D gene, V gene, CDR3 protein. D genes are given only for firm matches.

TRBJ1-1 15 - TRBV21-1 CASSLPQGLDTEAFF
TRBJ1-5 13 - TRBV7-8 CASSLAREQPQHF
TRBJ1-5 16 - TRBV2 CASSGYGGHSNQPQHF
TRBJ1-3 13 - TRBV19 CASAGQQGNTIYF
TRBJ2-5 16 TRBD2 TRBV5-8 CASSGGLAGREETQYF
TRBJ2-7 17 - TRBV4-1 CASSQEAWGSGSYEQYF
TRBJ1-6 18 TRBD1 TRBV3-1/TRBV3-2 CASSQLVKPGQVNSPLHF
TRBJ2-7 13 TRBD2 TRBV19 CASSSSGGYEQYF
TRBJ2-1 14 - TRBV30 CAWRGWEVYNEQFF
TRBJ1-1 15 TRBD1 TRBV5-1 CASSLEGAQASEAFF
TRBJ2-1 14 - TRBV9 CASSGSGVYNEQFF
TRBJ2-1 16 TRBD1 TRBV4-1 CASSLLPGTGYNEQFF
TRBJ2-1 14 TRBD2 TRBV29-1 CSAIASGVNNEQFF
TRBJ1-5 14 - TRBV19 CASSIRDTNQPQHF
TRBJ2-5 16 TRBD2 TRBV2 CASSIGLAGGRETQYF
TRBJ1-6 14 - TRBV3-1/TRBV3-2 CASSQEISNSPLHF
TRBJ2-7 14 TRBD1 TRBV6-5 CASSSGQAYYEQYF
TRBJ2-7 16 - TRBV4-1 CASSQDPDISIYEQYF
TRBJ1-1 13 - TRBV11-2 CASSLELGVEAFF
TRBJ2-3 16 TRBD1 TRBV3-1/TRBV3-2 CASSQAGTGATDTQYF
TRBJ2-1 16 - TRBV5-5 CASSSINRAGYNEQFF
TRBJ1-1 15 TRBD1 TRBV5-6 CASSLGSGTGTEAFF
TRBJ2-1 15 TRBD2 TRBV2 CASSEFSGANNEQFF
TRBJ2-7 14 - TRBV7-9 CASSLVLAPYEQYF
TRBJ1-2 13 TRBD1 TRBV5-1 CASSPGTGYGYTF
TRBJ1-6 15 TRBD1 TRBV7-3 CASSLRQGANSPLHF
TRBJ1-4 13 - TRBV29-1 CSATKSTNEKLFF
TRBJ2-1 16 TRBD1 TRBV7-9 CASSPPGTDNYNEQFF
TRBJ1-2 15 TRBD1 TRBV7-9 CASSLDGGTGEGYTF
TRBJ2-5 14 TRBD2 TRBV4-1 CASSLGLAEGTQYF
TRBJ1-4 14 - TRBV5-6 CASSSRGGIEKLFF
TRBJ2-7 11 - TRBV5-1 CASSGGYEQYF
TRBJ1-1 13 - TRBV3-1/TRBV3-2 CASSQTENTEAFF
TRBJ1-6 14 - TRBV7-2 CASASYRDNSPLHF
TRBJ2-2 15 - TRBV11-3 CASSSKGGETGELFF
TRBJ1-4 14 - TRBV18 CASSPQHVNEKLFF
TRBJ1-1 13 - TRBV12-3/TRBV12-4 CASRQQENTEAFF
TRBJ2-3 16 TRBD2 TRBV28 CASSLFASGGTDTQYF
TRBJ2-2 12 - TRBV3-1/TRBV3-2 CAACGNTGELFF
TRBJ2-1 15 - TRBV5-1 CASRGQRGQFDEQFF
TRBJ1-1 14 - TRBV7-6 CASSEGSGGVKAFF
TRBJ2-1 18 TRBD2 TRBV14 CASSQDYSGAISYNEQFF
TRBJ2-7 12 TRBD1 TRBV27 CASTGGSSEQYF
TRBJ2-3 16 TRBD2 TRBV6-4 CASSDRAGGGTDTQYF